The next 18 T cell receptor beta chains were all read from a single sample in a study of cytomegalovirus exposure and HLA in healthy donors. Both 60 Vbeta primers and 13 Jbeta primers went into the PCR. Sequencing was performed with immunoSEQ multiplex PCR; in TCRdb, only in-frame clones are kept and a portion is missing. The sample lists about 190,000 clones, approximately 87% seen once, with over 1% in the top ten. The sample consisted of PBMCs. Receptors originate from a man aged 30 to 45 in good health and CMV-seronegative.

This clone was recorded once. The rearrangement links TRBV9 to TRBJ2-3; a possible D gene is TRBD2 (6 bases). CDR1 and CDR2 from the germline V gene are SGDLS and YYNGEE. The ends were cut back, 0 bases at V and 8 bases at J, with 19 bases in the middle. CDR3 length equals 16 residues. CDR3 in amino acids: CASSVVSRTISGTQYF. The DNA of the CDR3 is TGTGCCAGCAGCGTAGTCTCCAGGACTATCTCGGGTACGCAGTATTTT.

In this sample, this clone turned up once. This chain joins TRBV5-1 and TRBJ1-5; the D gene is possibly TRBD1 (5 bases). The CDR3 has 16 residues. With 1 base removed from V and 6 bases from J, the gap between germline ends came to 17 bases. Germline lookup yields CDR1 SGHRS and CDR2 YFSETQ. The DNA of the CDR3 is TGCGCCAGCAGCTTGAGTGGCGGGGGTGGGGGTCAGCCCCAGCATTTT. Its protein is CASSLSGGGGGQPQHF.

In its sample, this clone was seen once. The chain employs TRBV4-1 and TRBJ2-2; TRBD1 matches at 7 bases. Germline assignment: CDR1 MGHRA and CDR2 YSYEKL. The CDR3 loop spans 15 amino acids. V gave up 6 bases and J gave up 0 bases; unmatched junction bases: 4. The CDR3 DNA follows: TGCGCCAGCAGACAACAGGGGTCGAACACCGGGGAGCTGTTTTTT. It encodes CASRQQGSNTGELFF.

The chain recombines TRBV11-2 with TRBJ2-2; 7 nucleotides agree with TRBD1. J was trimmed by 4 bases and V by 5 bases; bases with no gene match: 7. There are 15 residues in the CDR3. Germline CDR1 SGHAT, CDR2 FQNNGV. The chain's CDR3 is CASSHNRGSTGELFF. CDR3 nucleotides: TGTGCCAGCAGCCATAACAGGGGCAGCACCGGGGAGCTGTTTTTT.

CDR3 bases: TGTGCCAGCACAGCGGGGCCTTACAATGAGCAGTTCTTC. As protein: CASTAGPYNEQFF. The chain combines TRBV2 with TRBJ2-1; TRBD2 matches 7 bases. Germline CDR1 and CDR2: SNHLY and FYNNEI. The CDR3 length is 13 residues. With 7 bases clipped from V and 4 bases from J, the junction kept 4 bases outside the gene matches.

The chain recombines TRBV5-6 with TRBJ2-7, with TRBD2 as a possible D gene (7 bases). The CDR3 has 18 residues. The V and J ends lost 3 bases and 1 base respectively, with 23 bases between them. Looked up from germline, CDR1 is SGHDT and CDR2 is YYEEEE. The CDR3 DNA reads TGTGCCAGCAGCTCCATTATCGGCGGGGGCACCACTTCCTACGAGCAGTACTTC. This sequence encodes CASSSIIGGGTTSYEQYF.

Here the CDR3 reads CASSAPKRGGPRETQYF. The CDR3 coding sequence is TGTGCCAGCAGCGCCCCTAAGCGGGGGGGCCCTCGGGAGACCCAGTACTTC. The chain carries TRBV9 and TRBJ2-5; 10 bases map to TRBD2. This CDR3 is built from 17 residues. Germline CDR1 and CDR2: SGDLS and YYNGEE. Germline trimming cut 3 bases from V and 5 bases from J; bases unmatched to any gene: 13.

The sample holds one count of this clone. The chain joins TRBV6-5 to TRBJ2-1, with 8 nucleotides matching TRBD1. The germline V gene encodes CDR1 MNHEY and CDR2 SVGAGI. After removal of 6 bases from V and 1 base from J, the junction contained 5 bases not matched to a gene. CDR3 length equals 15 residues. For the CDR3, the DNA is TGTGCCAGCAGCCACAGGGGGAATTCCTACAATGAGCAGTTCTTC. Translated: CASSHRGNSYNEQFF.

This clone was seen more than once but under ten times. The chain links TRBV19 to TRBJ2-2; D may be TRBD1 (6 bases). Germline V CDR1 and CDR2: LNHDA, SQIVND (reference sequence). Trimming removed 8 bases from V and 4 bases from J, with 35 bases in between. The CDR3 length is 21 residues. CDR3 sequence reads: CASRPHYLPDTGWKATGELFF. The CDR3 coding sequence is TGTGCCAGTCGGCCCCACTACCTTCCCGATACAGGGTGGAAGGCCACCGGGGAGCTGTTTTTT.

V usage is TRBV19 and J usage is TRBJ1-5; the match to TRBD1 covers 7 bases. Germline V gene data show CDR1 as LNHDA and CDR2 as SQIVND (reference sequence). V was clipped by 7 bases and J by 2 bases; unmatched bases: 5. The CDR3 runs 14 residues. CDR3 in amino acids: CASMVGGGNQPQHF. In nucleotides, the CDR3 is TGTGCCAGTATGGTAGGGGGCGGCAATCAGCCCCAGCATTTT.

This clone was counted a few times. This chain uses TRBV7-9 with TRBJ2-5, with TRBD2 as a possible D gene (5 bases). Germline V lookup: CDR1 SEHNR, CDR2 FQNEAQ (reference sequence). CDR3 length: 15 residues. Trimming took off 5 bases at V and 1 base at J, with 14 bases between the two ends. CDR3 bases: TGTGCCAGCAGCCCCCCGGAGGTGGGCCAAGAGACCCAGTACTTC. Encoded protein: CASSPPEVGQETQYF.

This clone appeared once. This chain connects TRBV6-6 to TRBJ1-4; TRBD1 agrees at 7 bases. Germline CDR1 and CDR2: MNHNY and SVGAGI (reference sequence). This CDR3 spans 12 amino acids. With 6 bases clipped from V and 7 bases from J, the junction kept 2 bases outside the gene matches. CDR3 loop: CASSQGGEKLFF. Here the CDR3 DNA reads TGTGCCAGCAGCCAGGGGGGTGAAAAACTGTTTTTT.

The chain combines TRBV15 with TRBJ1-5, with 8 positions matching TRBD1. Germline V gives CDR1 LNHNV, CDR2 YYDKDF (reference sequence). The CDR3 extends over 16 amino acids. V was pared by 2 bases and J by 8 bases, with 11 bases of the junction left unmatched. The CDR3 loop reads CATSRPGTGRAEPQHF. The CDR3 DNA reads TGTGCCACCAGCAGACCAGGGACAGGCAGAGCGGAGCCCCAGCATTTT. Supplemented by reference TRBV15 and TRBJ1-5, the full variable domain reads DAMVIQNPRYQVTQFGKPVTLSCSQTLNHNVMYWYQQKSSQAPKLLFHYYDKDFNNEADTPDNFQSRRPNTSFCFLDIRSPGLGDTAMYLCATSRPGTGRAEPQHFGDGTRLSIL.

The V and J genes are TRBV5-1 and TRBJ2-1; 7 positions agree with TRBD1. After removal of 3 bases from V and 2 bases from J, the junction contained 11 bases not matched to a gene. The germline V gene encodes CDR1 SGHRS and CDR2 YFSETQ. CDR3 length: 17 amino acids. DNA for the CDR3: TGCGCCAGCAGCTCTCGCCCCGGGACAGTGACCTACAATGAGCAGTTCTTC. It translates to CASSSRPGTVTYNEQFF.

The CDR3, as DNA: TGTGCCAGCAGTTGGGGGACAGGGCGATTACACGAGCAGTACTTC. This gives the protein CASSWGTGRLHEQYF. The chain is built from TRBV27 and TRBJ2-7; 9 nucleotides align to TRBD1. In germline, CDR1 is MNHEY, CDR2 SMNVEV (reference sequence). This CDR3 region has 15 residues. The J segment lost 5 bases and the V segment lost 4 bases, leaving 9 bases of the junction unmatched.

CDR3 protein: CASSRGAYGYTF. CDR3 DNA sequence: TGTGCCAGCAGCCGGGGGGCTTATGGCTACACCTTC. V is TRBV27 and J is TRBJ1-2; a weak D match, TRBD1 (6 bases). CDR3 size: 12 residues. Trimming removed 6 bases from V and 5 bases from J, with 10 bases in between. Germline V CDR1 and CDR2: MNHEY, SMNVEV (reference sequence).

This clone was seen more than once but under ten times. This chain uses TRBV11-3 with TRBJ2-1, with 7 positions matching TRBD2. CDR3 length equals 14 residues. V trimming: 6 bases; J trimming: 7 bases; junction bases outside the gene matches: 9. Germline loops: CDR1 SGHNT, CDR2 YENEEA. The CDR3 here is CASSPTSSWNEQFF. CDR3 coding DNA: TGTGCCAGCAGTCCGACTAGCTCCTGGAATGAGCAGTTCTTC.

The chain links TRBV6-6 to TRBJ1-3; a possible D gene is TRBD1 (6 bases). Trimming cost V 6 bases and J 1 base, with 16 bases left between them. CDR1 MNHNY and CDR2 SVGAGI come from the germline V gene (reference sequence). This CDR3 spans 16 amino acids. The chain's CDR3 is CASSHGLRGSGNTIYF. In DNA form, the CDR3 reads TGTGCCAGCAGCCACGGACTCAGGGGTTCTGGAAACACCATATATTTT.